The subject of this entry is one T cell receptor (beta chain). Its matching antigen is unknown. This CDR3 has 14 amino acids. From germline, CDR1 is SGHTA and CDR2 FQGNSA. V was clipped by 7 bases and J by 9 bases; unmatched bases: 8. These data belong to a study of T cells in Graves' hyperthyroidism and ophthalmopathy. Broader study findings: Most thyroid clonotypes with frequency above 0.001 were detected in blood. Ophthalmopathy could be told apart from stable hyperthyroidism with a 13 V-J model. Ophthalmopathy, as predicted by the model, came a median approximately 6.5 months after the prediction.

A patient was excluded if there was uncontrolled infection, other autoimmune disease, pregnancy or lactation. RNA transcripts served as the template for amplifying TCR beta CDR3 regions. RT-PCR in the first round (using the HTBI primer set) targeted the TCR CDR3. TCRdb re-called the multiplex PCR reads with MiXCR, one entry per CDR3 protein. The profile shows about 610,000 distinct CDR3 sequences, under 60% of them singletons. The sample consisted of peripheral blood or thyroid tissue (not recorded which). The TCR sequence derives from a woman in her late teens or twenties with Graves' hyperthyroidism. This chain uses TRBV7-2 with TRBJ2-1; 11 nucleotides match TRBD2. The CDR3 coding sequence is TGTGCCAGCACGAGACTAGCGGGACTAGGTGAGCAGTTCTTC. It codes for CASTRLAGLGEQFF.